This T cell receptor beta chain was sequenced in a study of T cell responses to AZD1222 COVID-19 vaccine. Findings and limits, study-wide: With dominance at 160-218 and 743-854, vaccine-associated CD4 TCRs spanned spike. The donor cohort was predominantly white British with a female majority, and clonal diversity may have been underestimated.

Profiled with immunoSEQ multiplex PCR; TCRdb holds only in-frame clones, not every one. The sample carries 100,000 or so clones, 85% to 90% recorded once. As concerns this clone: As yet, its antigen is unknown.

The V and J ends lost 4 bases and 2 bases respectively, with 18 bases between them. This CDR3 contains 17 residues. Germline V gene lookup returns CDR1 MNHEY and CDR2 SVGEGT. This material consisted of peripheral blood, taken on day 0 of AZD1222 vaccination. The sequence was obtained from an adult in good health. The rearrangement joins TRBV6-2 or TRBV6-3 to TRBJ1-3; no clear D. This chain's CDR3 is CASSFGRSKGPGNTIYF. CDR3 bases: TGTGCCAGCAGTTTCGGGAGGAGCAAAGGCCCTGGAAACACCATATATTTT.